The sequence of this TCR beta chain was determined in a study of blood T cell repertoires in COVID-19. Study summary: The United States, Italy and Spain provided the acute and convalescent COVID-19 samples.

The trim removed 5 bases at V and 2 bases at J, leaving 14 bases unmatched. Germline values: CDR1 SGHNT, CDR2 YENEEA. This CDR3 region has 18 residues. The authors' processing: Amplification of reference gene primers provided the estimated nucleated cell counts. The protocol was immunoSEQ multiplex PCR, while the TCRdb copy is restricted to in-frame clones and leaves out a portion. V and J calls and clone size follow that table, whereas D and trimming were derived from the DNA. Found here are 200,000 to 250,000 clones, approximately 86% of them singletons; the top ten hold more than 6.5%. Sequenced input: peripheral blood. The TCR was taken from a woman aged 70-85 years with active or convalescent COVID-19. The chain couples TRBV11-3 to TRBJ1-4, with TRBD1 matching 7 bases. CDR3 nucleotides: TGTGCCAGCAGCGTCAACAGGGGAATCTTATGCACTAATGAAAAACTGTTTTTT. Its translation is CASSVNRGILCTNEKLFF.